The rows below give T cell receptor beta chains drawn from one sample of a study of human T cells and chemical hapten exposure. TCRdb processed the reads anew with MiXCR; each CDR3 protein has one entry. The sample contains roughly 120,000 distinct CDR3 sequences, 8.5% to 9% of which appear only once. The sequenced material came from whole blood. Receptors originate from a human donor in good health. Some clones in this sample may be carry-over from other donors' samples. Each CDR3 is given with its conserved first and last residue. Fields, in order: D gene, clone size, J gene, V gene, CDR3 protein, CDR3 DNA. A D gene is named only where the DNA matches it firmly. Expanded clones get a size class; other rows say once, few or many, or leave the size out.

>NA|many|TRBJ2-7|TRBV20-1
CSVMDFRISYEQYF
TGCAGTGTCATGGACTTCCGAATTTCCTACGAGCAGTACTTC
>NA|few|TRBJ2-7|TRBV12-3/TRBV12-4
CASSFTGLSYEQYF
TGTGCCAGCAGTTTCACAGGGCTTTCATACGAGCAGTACTTC
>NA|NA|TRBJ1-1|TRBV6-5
CATRLGAGTEAFF
TGTGCCACTCGTTTGGGGGCGGGTACTGAAGCTTTCTTT
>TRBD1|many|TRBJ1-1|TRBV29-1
CSVKGQHMNTEAFF
TGCAGCGTGAAGGGACAGCACATGAACACTGAAGCTTTCTTT
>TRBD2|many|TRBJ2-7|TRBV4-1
CASSQERTSFSYEQYF
TGCGCCAGCAGCCAAGAAAGGACTAGCTTCTCCTACGAGCAGTACTTC
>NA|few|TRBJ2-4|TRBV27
CASSPLRRPSGSLQYF
TGTGCCAGCAGTCCCCTCCGAAGGCCCTCAGGGTCCCTTCAGTACTTC
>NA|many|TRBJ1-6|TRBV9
CASSSPGAGANSPLHF
TGTGCCAGCAGCTCCCCCGGGGCAGGCGCAAATTCACCCCTCCACTTT
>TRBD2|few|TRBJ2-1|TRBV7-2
CASSLAGTSNEQFF
TGTGCCAGCAGCTTAGCCGGGACTAGCAATGAGCAGTTCTTC
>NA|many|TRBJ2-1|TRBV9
CASSALAPGNEQFF
TGTGCCAGCAGCGCTCTAGCTCCGGGGAATGAGCAGTTCTTC
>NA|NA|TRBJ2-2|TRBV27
CASSLSGRGNTGELFF
TGTGCCAGCAGTTTATCTGGCAGGGGGAACACCGGGGAGCTGTTTTTT
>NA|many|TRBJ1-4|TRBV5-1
CASSLVGVNEKLFF
TGCGCCAGCAGCTTGGTCGGAGTTAATGAAAAACTGTTTTTT
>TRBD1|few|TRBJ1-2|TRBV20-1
CSARVSAAGTGGPNYGYTF
TGCAGTGCTAGAGTATCCGCCGCAGGGACAGGGGGTCCCAACTATGGCTACACCTTC
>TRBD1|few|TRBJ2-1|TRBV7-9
CATHPGGAYNEQFF
TGTGCCACCCATCCAGGGGGCGCCTACAATGAGCAGTTCTTC
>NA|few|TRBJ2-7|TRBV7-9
CASRPTRSLSYEQYF
TGTGCCAGCAGACCAACTAGAAGCCTCTCCTACGAGCAGTACTTC
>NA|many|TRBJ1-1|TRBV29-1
CSVAASALEAFF
TGCAGCGTTGCAGCCAGCGCCCTTGAAGCTTTCTTT
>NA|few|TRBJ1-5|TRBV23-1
CASSHIARDGCNQPQHF
TGCGCCAGCAGCCACATAGCGAGGGACGGTTGCAATCAGCCCCAGCATTTT
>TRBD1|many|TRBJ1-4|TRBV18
CASSSRDRGEKLFF
TGTGCCAGCTCATCCCGGGACAGGGGTGAAAAACTGTTTTTT